The following is a T cell receptor (beta chain) sequence with its context. As yet, its antigen is unknown. Trimming shortened V by 0 bases and J by 1 base, and 10 bases separated the two germline ends. Germline CDR1 reads SGDLS; CDR2 reads YYNGEE. There are 16 residues in the CDR3. These data are taken from a study of circulating and synovial CD4+ cells in juvenile arthritis. Study results and caveats: Traditional Vbeta family usage analysis missed the pathogenic-like versus bulk difference. These blood cells shared more CDR3 sequences with synovium than bulk blood. CPL and bulk CD4 samples differed at least tenfold in T cell genomes.

Sequencing used immunoSEQ multiplex PCR; TCRdb keeps in-frame clones, though not all of them. The profile shows tens of thousands of clones, about 95% of them singletons. Sequencing was performed on CD4+ T cells from blood. This sequence was found in a human donor with juvenile idiopathic arthritis. The chain couples TRBV9 to TRBJ2-2; possible D gene TRBD1, 6 bases. The CDR3 DNA sequence: TGTGCCAGCAGCGTAGGAACAGGGTGGAACACCGGGGAGCTGTTTTTT. It specifies CASSVGTGWNTGELFF.